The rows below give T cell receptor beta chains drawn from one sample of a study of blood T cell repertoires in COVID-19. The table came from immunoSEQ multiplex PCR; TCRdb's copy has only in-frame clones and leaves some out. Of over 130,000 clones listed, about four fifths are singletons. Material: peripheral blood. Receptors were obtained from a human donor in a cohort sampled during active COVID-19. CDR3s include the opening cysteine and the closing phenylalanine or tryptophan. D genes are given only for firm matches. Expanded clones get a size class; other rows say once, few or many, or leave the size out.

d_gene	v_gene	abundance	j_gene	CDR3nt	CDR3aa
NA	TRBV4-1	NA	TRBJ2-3	TGCGCCAGCAGCCAACAGAACACAGATACGCAGTATTTT	CASSQQNTDTQYF
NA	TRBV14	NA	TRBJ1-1	TGTGCCAGCAGCCAAGTTCGGGTTTACACTGAAGCTTTCTTT	CASSQVRVYTEAFF
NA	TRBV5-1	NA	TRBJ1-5	TGCGCCAGCAGCTTGGAGGCGGTTTCAAGCAATCAGCCCCAGCATTTT	CASSLEAVSSNQPQHF
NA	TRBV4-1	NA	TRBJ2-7	TGCGCCAGCAGCCAAGGACTCCTAGGGGATATTCGCGAGCAGTACTTC	CASSQGLLGDIREQYF
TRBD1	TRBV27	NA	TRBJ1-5	TGTGCCAGCAGTTTGGAGGGGGCCAGCAATCAGCCCCAGCATTTT	CASSLEGASNQPQHF
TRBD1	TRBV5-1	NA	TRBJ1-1	TGCGCCAGCAGCCACGGACAGGGGGCGGACACTGAAGCTTTCTTT	CASSHGQGADTEAFF
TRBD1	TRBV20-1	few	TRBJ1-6	TGCAGTGCTAGTTCGACAGGGTACAATTCACCCCTCCACTTT	CSASSTGYNSPLHF
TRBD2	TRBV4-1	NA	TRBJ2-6	TGCGCCAGCAGGCGCATCCCTAGCGGGGGTCCCTCTGGGGCCAACGTCCTGACTTTC	CASRRIPSGGPSGANVLTF
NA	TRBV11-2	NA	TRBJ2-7	TGTGCCAGCAGCCGCCCCAACAGGGACCACGAGCAGTACTTC	CASSRPNRDHEQYF
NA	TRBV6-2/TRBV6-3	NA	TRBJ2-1	TGTGCCAGCAGTTACGGGCGGAGGGACGGGGAGCAGTTCTTC	CASSYGRRDGEQFF
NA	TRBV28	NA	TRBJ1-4	TGTGCCAGCAGTTCGTGGGGGAGGGAAAAACTGTTTTTT	CASSSWGREKLFF
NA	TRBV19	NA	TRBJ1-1	TGTGCCAGTAGAATTCACAACGGGGGGAACACTGAAGCTTTCTTT	CASRIHNGGNTEAFF
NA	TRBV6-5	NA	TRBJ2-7	TGTGCCAGCAGCTCTTTCAGCTCCTACGAGCAGTACTTC	CASSSFSSYEQYF
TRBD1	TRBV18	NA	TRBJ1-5	TGTGCCAGCTCACCAGGACAGGGGATAGGCAATCAGCCCCAGCATTTT	CASSPGQGIGNQPQHF
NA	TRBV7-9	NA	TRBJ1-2	TGTGCCAGCAGCTTAGCTGGGGCCAACTATGGCTACACCTTC	CASSLAGANYGYTF
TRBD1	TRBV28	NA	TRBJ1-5	TGTGCCAGCAGTCAGGGGGACAGCTATCAGCCCCAGCATTTT	CASSQGDSYQPQHF
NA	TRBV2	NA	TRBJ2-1	TGTGCCAGCACCGAGGGCAGGCACAATGAGCAGTTCTTC	CASTEGRHNEQFF
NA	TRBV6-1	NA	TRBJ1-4	TGTGCCAGCAGTGAAGCGGGGGGGGCCGGGAATGAAAAACTGTTTTTT	CASSEAGGAGNEKLFF
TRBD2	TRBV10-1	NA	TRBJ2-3	TGCGCCAGCAGTGAGTCCATGGCGGGGGGGACAGATACGCAGTATTTT	CASSESMAGGTDTQYF
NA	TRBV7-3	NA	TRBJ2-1	TGTGCCAGCAGCTTAATGAAGGGGAATGAGCAGTTCTTC	CASSLMKGNEQFF
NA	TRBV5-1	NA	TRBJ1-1	TGCGCCAGCAGACAGGCCATGAACACTGAAGCTTTCTTT	CASRQAMNTEAFF
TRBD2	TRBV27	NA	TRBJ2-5	TGTGCCATCGGGACTGGGGGGGGAGAGACCCAGTACTTC	CAIGTGGGETQYF
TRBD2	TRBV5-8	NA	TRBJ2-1	TGTGCCAGCAGCCCCAGACTAGCGGAGTACAATGAGCAGTTCTTC	CASSPRLAEYNEQFF
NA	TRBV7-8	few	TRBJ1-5	TGTGCCAGCAGCTTAGAGGTTGGGTCGAGGGATCAGCCCCAGCATTTT	CASSLEVGSRDQPQHF
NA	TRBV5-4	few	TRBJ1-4	TGTGCCAGCGCAGCGCTGCCTAATGAAAAACTGTTTTTT	CASAALPNEKLFF
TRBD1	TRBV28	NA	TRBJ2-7	TGTGCCAGCAGTTTTGGTGGGACAGGCCCTTACGAGCAGTACTTC	CASSFGGTGPYEQYF
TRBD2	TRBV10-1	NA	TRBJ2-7	TGCGCCAGCAGTTCCGGGACTAGCGTCTCCTACGAGCAGTACTTC	CASSSGTSVSYEQYF
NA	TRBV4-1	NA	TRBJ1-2	TGCGCCAGCAGCCTCGAAGGTTTTACAACCAGGTATGGCTACACCTTC	CASSLEGFTTRYGYTF
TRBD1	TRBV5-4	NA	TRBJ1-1	TGTGCCAGCAGCTTACAGGGGTCTCTGAACACTGAAGCTTTCTTT	CASSLQGSLNTEAFF
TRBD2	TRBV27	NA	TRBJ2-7	TGTGCCAGCAGTTCTCGACTAGCGGGGGGCTACGAGCAGTACTTC	CASSSRLAGGYEQYF
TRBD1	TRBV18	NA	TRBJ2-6	TGTGCCAGCTCACCACTGCAGGGGGATGGTGGGGCCAACGTCCTGACTTTC	CASSPLQGDGGANVLTF
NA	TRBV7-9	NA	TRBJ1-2	TGTGCCAGCAGCTTAGGAGGGACTAACTATGGCTACACCTTC	CASSLGGTNYGYTF
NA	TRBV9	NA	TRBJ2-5	TGTGCCAGCAGCGTAGCAGGGATTCAGCAAGAGACCCAGTACTTC	CASSVAGIQQETQYF
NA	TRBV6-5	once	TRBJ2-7	TGTGCCAGCAGGCAGACAAATAACTGGGAGCAGTACTTC	CASRQTNNWEQYF
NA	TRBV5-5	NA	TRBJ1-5	TGTGCCAGCAGCTTGGAGAGTATCGTTAGCAATCAGCCCCAGCATTTT	CASSLESIVSNQPQHF
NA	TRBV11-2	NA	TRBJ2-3	TGTGCCAGCAGCTTTGGCGGTTCTAGCACAGATACGCAGTATTTT	CASSFGGSSTDTQYF
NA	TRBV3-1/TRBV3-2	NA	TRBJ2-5	TGTGCCAGCAGCCAAAAGGGTCGAGCGGGAGAGACCCAGTACTTC	CASSQKGRAGETQYF